Listed here is a single T cell receptor (beta chain). Assay used: immunoSEQ multiplex PCR; TCRdb lists only in-frame clones, some missing. The profile shows around 100,000 clones, roughly 82% of them singletons. These data originate in a study of a mutant IDH1 vaccine in newly diagnosed glioma. The CDR3 loop spans 17 amino acids. V was shortened by 4 bases and J by 6 bases, with 24 bases between the two germline ends. Germline-derived CDR1 and CDR2 are SGHRS and YFSETQ. Time point of the sample: baseline, week 1 (first vaccination visit). The treatment was: pre-vaccination baseline after standard-of-care therapy.

This sample comprised PBMCs, obtained from a glioma patient treated with radiotherapy, temozolomide or both. This receptor was obtained from a man aged 35-49 years with glioma. Some clones in this sample may be carry-over from other donors' samples. V and J are TRBV5-1 and TRBJ2-3; D possibly uses TRBD1 or TRBD2 (5 bases each). DNA for the CDR3: TGCGCCAGCAGCCCGGAAGGGGCAGCCAATGAGGGCGATACGCAGTATTTT. It encodes CASSPEGAANEGDTQYF.